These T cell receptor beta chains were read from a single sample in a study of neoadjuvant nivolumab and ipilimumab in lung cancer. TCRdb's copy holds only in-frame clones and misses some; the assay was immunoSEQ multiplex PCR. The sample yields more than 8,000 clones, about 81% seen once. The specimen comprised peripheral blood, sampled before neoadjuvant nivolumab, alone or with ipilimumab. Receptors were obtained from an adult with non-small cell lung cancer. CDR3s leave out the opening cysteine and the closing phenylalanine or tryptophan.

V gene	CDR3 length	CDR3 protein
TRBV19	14	ASTPGGRAWYNEQF
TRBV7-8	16	ASSLGAGGRERRETQY
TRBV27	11	ASSLGSGNTIY
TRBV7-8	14	ASSLTTSGNTGELF
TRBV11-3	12	ASSLSPGNTEAF
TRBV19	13	ASSKDGTGSYEQY
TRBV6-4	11	ARGINRVRPQH
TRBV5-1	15	ASSLVRGQTMNTEAF
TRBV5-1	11	ASSLVANNEQF
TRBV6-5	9	ASRDNAGSF
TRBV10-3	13	AISGTGTGTDEQY
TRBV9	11	ASSVAGGWGYT
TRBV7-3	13	ASSLVPGAMEPQH
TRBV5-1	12	ASSLTGGTGELF
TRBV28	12	ASSLVSIQAVAF